The present T cell receptor (beta chain) was sequenced within a study of blood T cell repertoires in COVID-19. Germline values: CDR1 SGHDT, CDR2 YYEEEE. With 5 bases removed from V and 7 bases from J, the gap between germline ends came to 16 bases. The length of the CDR3 is 13 residues. Generated by immunoSEQ multiplex PCR, the TCRdb table keeps only in-frame clones and is missing some. Among roughly 250,000 clones listed, 85% were seen once. The chain links TRBV5-6 to TRBJ2-7, with D unresolved. Source material: peripheral blood. The source of this sequence is a man between 35 and 55 years old with acute or convalescent COVID-19. In nucleotides, the CDR3 is TGTGCCAGCAGTCGAGTCACGGCCGGGGAGCAGTACTTC. It codes for CASSRVTAGEQYF.